A selection of T cell receptor beta chains follows, all from one sample in a study of Ad26.COV2.S vaccination and SARS-CoV-2 variants. Produced via immunoSEQ multiplex PCR; TCRdb's table is partial and in-frame only. This table has about 320,000 clones, about 86% appearing once. This material consisted of peripheral blood, taken in a trial of Ad26.COV2.S vaccine versus placebo. These receptors all stem from a person aged 18-60 years who received the Ad26.COV2.S COVID-19 vaccine or a placebo. CDR3s include the opening cysteine and the closing phenylalanine or tryptophan. Each record gives: J gene, V gene, CDR3 protein.

TRBJ2-3,TRBV7-9,CASSLSGGGTADTQYF
TRBJ2-7,TRBV6-2/TRBV6-3,CASSQGFTGEQYF
TRBJ1-2,TRBV30,CAWKEGRGGYTF
TRBJ1-1,TRBV3-1/TRBV3-2,CASSLVRGGTEAFF
TRBJ2-1,TRBV5-1,CASSLDGFARGDEQFF
TRBJ2-7,TRBV7-2,CASSLLAGPISYEQYF
TRBJ1-1,TRBV9,CASSVGKGPPGGGDTEAFF
TRBJ2-3,TRBV10-1,CASSRDPTDTQYF
TRBJ1-1,TRBV10-2,CASTGRTEAFF
TRBJ1-5,TRBV19,CASAAPRQPQHF
TRBJ1-2,TRBV3-1/TRBV3-2,CASSQASGQGNYGYTF
TRBJ2-2,TRBV21-1,CASSKVGRDRANTGELFF
TRBJ1-2,TRBV29-1,CSVGGTGTRRDYGYTF
TRBJ2-5,TRBV7-9,CASTLGAGGQETQYF
TRBJ2-3,TRBV4-3,CASSQEWGGSTQYF
TRBJ2-3,TRBV24-1,CATAEGGGHTDTQYF
TRBJ2-7,TRBV5-5,CASSLDGTGYRQYF
TRBJ1-1,TRBV6-5,CASSSYLGTEAFF
TRBJ1-1,TRBV5-1,CASSLGPGQGTEAFF
TRBJ2-1,TRBV5-1,CASGRRRGANLYNEQFF
TRBJ1-6,TRBV14,CASSPTQGGNSPLHF
TRBJ2-5,TRBV6-5,CASSPGLEAETQYF
TRBJ1-5,TRBV19,CASSTTGTAGNQPQHF
TRBJ1-5,TRBV6-5,CASTRSGNSNQPQHF
TRBJ2-5,TRBV7-2,CASSFPGVETQYF
TRBJ1-2,TRBV14,CASSHRQGANYGYTF
TRBJ2-7,TRBV28,CASSVSTGAPYEQYF
TRBJ1-2,TRBV19,CASSLDRQNYGYTF
TRBJ1-2,TRBV7-9,CASSFRQGAAGYTF
TRBJ1-1,TRBV3-1/TRBV3-2,CASSQESAGFRAEAFF
TRBJ1-6,TRBV6-6,CASSLGLTYNSPLHF
TRBJ1-3,TRBV5-1,CASSLRDPGAGGNTIYF
TRBJ1-1,TRBV9,CASSPTGGSLNTEAFF
TRBJ1-4,TRBV25-1,CASSESGRGGEKLFF
TRBJ2-3,TRBV7-2,CASSLDRQASDTQYF
TRBJ2-3,TRBV5-4,CASSSPAGGSTDTQYF
TRBJ1-5,TRBV10-3,CAISSGQGAFQPQHF
TRBJ2-7,TRBV12-3/TRBV12-4,CASSLPDRVQYF
TRBJ2-2,TRBV6-5,CASRRFTGELFF
TRBJ2-2,TRBV30,CAWSLAGGMLSGELFF
TRBJ1-1,TRBV30,CAWGDGMNTEAFF
TRBJ1-6,TRBV5-1,CASSLDPGNSPLHF
TRBJ1-1,TRBV20-1,CRVNRGGEAFF
TRBJ2-5,TRBV24-1,CATSDSGGRETQYF
TRBJ2-3,TRBV11-3,CASSLEGDTQYF
TRBJ1-2,TRBV4-1,CASSQDGQLYGYTF
TRBJ1-2,TRBV6-5,CASSYSSGIDSYTF
TRBJ1-1,TRBV5-4,CASSSQGAGNTEAFF
TRBJ1-1,TRBV18,CASSPAWANTEAFF
TRBJ2-5,TRBV3-1/TRBV3-2,CASSLPGETQYF
TRBJ2-7,TRBV2,CASRSGGAYYEQYF
TRBJ2-1,TRBV27,CASFRTGKRNEQFF
TRBJ2-1,TRBV11-3,CASSLGARASRNEQFF
TRBJ2-3,TRBV4-3,CASRRRGSTDTQYF
TRBJ2-6,TRBV5-1,CASSRGLSETVSGANVLTF